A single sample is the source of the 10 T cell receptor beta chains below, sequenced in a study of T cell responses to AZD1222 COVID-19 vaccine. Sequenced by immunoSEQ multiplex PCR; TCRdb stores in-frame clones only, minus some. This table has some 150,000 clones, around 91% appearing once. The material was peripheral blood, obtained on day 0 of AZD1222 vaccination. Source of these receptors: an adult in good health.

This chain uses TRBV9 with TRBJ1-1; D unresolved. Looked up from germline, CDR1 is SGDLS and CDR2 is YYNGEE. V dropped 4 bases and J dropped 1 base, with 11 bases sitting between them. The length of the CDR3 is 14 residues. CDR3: CASSPTGENTEAFF. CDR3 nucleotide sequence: TGTGCCAGCAGCCCGACCGGAGAGAACACTGAAGCTTTCTTT.

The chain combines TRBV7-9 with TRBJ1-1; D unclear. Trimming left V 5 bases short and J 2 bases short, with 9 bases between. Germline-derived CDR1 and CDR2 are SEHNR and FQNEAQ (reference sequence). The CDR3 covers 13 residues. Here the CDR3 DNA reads TGTGCCAGCAGCCCGGGCCCTAACACTGAAGCTTTCTTT. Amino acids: CASSPGPNTEAFF.

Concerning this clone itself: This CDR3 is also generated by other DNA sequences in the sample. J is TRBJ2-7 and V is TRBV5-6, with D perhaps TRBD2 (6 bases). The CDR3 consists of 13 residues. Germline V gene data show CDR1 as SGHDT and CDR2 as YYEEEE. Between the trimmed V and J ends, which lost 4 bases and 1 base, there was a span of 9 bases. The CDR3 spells CASSPGASYEQYF. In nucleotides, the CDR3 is TGTGCCAGCAGCCCGGGAGCATCCTACGAGCAGTACTTC.

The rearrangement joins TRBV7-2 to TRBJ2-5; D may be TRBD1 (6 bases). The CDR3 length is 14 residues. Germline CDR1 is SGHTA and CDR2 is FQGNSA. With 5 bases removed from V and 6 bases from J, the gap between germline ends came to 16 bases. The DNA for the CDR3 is TGTGCCAGCAGCCCTGCACAGGGCGGAAAGACCCAGTACTTC. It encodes CASSPAQGGKTQYF.

The CDR3 region has the DNA TGCGCCAGCAGCCAAGAGGTTCGGGAGTATCAGCCCCAGCATTTT. This translates into CASSQEVREYQPQHF. The chain joins TRBV4-1 to TRBJ1-5, with D unclear. Between the trimmed V and J ends, which lost 0 bases and 5 bases, there was a span of 11 bases. CDR3 size: 15 residues. From germline, CDR1 is MGHRA and CDR2 YSYEKL.

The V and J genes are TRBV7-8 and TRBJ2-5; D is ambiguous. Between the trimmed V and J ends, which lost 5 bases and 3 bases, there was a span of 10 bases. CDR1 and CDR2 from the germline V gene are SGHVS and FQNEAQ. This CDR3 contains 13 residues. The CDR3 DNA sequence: TGTGCCAGCAGCCAAGAAATAAAAGAGACCCAGTACTTC. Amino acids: CASSQEIKETQYF. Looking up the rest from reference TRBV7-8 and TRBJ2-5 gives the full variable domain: GAGVSQSPRYKVAKRGQDVALRCDPISGHVSLFWYQQALGQGPEFLTYFQNEAQLDKSGLPSDRFFAERPEGSVSTLKIQRTQQEDSAVYLCASSQEIKETQYFGPGTRLLVL.

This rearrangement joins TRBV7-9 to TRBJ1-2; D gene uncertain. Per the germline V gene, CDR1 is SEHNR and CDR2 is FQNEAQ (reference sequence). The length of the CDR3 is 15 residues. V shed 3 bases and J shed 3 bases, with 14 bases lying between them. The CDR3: CASSFSGEEHYGYTF. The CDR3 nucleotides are TGTGCCAGCAGCTTCTCTGGGGAGGAGCACTATGGCTACACCTTC.

The CDR3 sequence is CASSLLGTSGYNEQFF. In nucleotides, the CDR3 is TGTGCCAGCAGTTTATTAGGGACTAGCGGTTACAATGAGCAGTTCTTC. The chain carries TRBV27 and TRBJ2-1, with TRBD2 matching over 11 bases. Germline assignment: CDR1 MNHEY and CDR2 SMNVEV (reference sequence). CDR3 size: 16 residues. J gave up 4 bases and V 1 base, and 3 bases lay outside the gene matches.

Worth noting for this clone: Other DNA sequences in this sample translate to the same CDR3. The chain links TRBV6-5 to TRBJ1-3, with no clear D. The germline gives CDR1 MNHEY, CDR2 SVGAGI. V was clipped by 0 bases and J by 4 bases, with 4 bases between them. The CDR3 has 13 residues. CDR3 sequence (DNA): TGTGCCAGCAGTTACTCAGCAGGAAACACCATATATTTT. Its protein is CASSYSAGNTIYF.

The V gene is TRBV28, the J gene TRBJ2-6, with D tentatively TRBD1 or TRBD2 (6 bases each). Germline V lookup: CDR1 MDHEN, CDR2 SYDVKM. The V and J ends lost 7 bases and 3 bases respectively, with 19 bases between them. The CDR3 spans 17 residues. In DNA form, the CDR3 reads TGTGCCAGCACTAACCAGCCGGGGGCGGGTGGGGCCAACGTCCTGACTTTC. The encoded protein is CASTNQPGAGGANVLTF.